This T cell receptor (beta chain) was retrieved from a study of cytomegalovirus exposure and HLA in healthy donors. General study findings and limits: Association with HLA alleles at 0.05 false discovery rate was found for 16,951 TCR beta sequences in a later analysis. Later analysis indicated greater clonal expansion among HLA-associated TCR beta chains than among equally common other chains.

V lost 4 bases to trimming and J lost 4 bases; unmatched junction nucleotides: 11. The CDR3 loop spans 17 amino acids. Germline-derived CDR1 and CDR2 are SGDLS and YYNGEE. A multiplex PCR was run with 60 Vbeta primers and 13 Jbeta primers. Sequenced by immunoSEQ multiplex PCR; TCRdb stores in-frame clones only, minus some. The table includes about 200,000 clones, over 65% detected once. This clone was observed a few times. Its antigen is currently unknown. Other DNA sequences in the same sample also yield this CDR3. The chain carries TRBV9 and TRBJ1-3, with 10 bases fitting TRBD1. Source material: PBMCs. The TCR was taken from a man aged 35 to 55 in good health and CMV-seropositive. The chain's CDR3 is CASSHDRGLVKGNTIYF. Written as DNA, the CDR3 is TGTGCCAGCAGCCACGACAGGGGGCTTGTAAAGGGAAACACCATATATTTT.